These 16 T cell receptor beta chains were sequenced from one sample in a study of T-cell memory formation after mild COVID-19. TCRdb ran MiXCR on the 5' RACE reads and lists one entry per CDR3 protein. In the table there are about 560,000 distinct CDR3 sequences, about 22% of which are singletons. Source material: PBMCs or a T cell subset sorted from them (not recorded which). The receptors derive from an adult woman who had mild COVID-19 (a few samples of this study predate the infection). Cell type and time point are not known.

This clonotype was counted a single time. Compared with germline, one end of the junction differs, possibly owing to a read error. The gene calls are TRBV7-2 and TRBJ2-1, with D perhaps TRBD2 (5 bases). Germline loops: CDR1 SGHTA, CDR2 FQGNSA. CDR3 size: 15 residues. The CDR3 sequence: CSSSSPGPPGNEQFF. In nucleotides, the CDR3 is TGTTCCAGCAGCTCCCCTGGGCCCCCGGGGAATGAGCAGTTCTTC.

This clonotype was seen only a few times. J is TRBJ2-7 and V is TRBV10-3, with D hard to call. The CDR3 length is 12 residues. V gave up 4 bases and J gave up 3 bases, with 7 bases separating them. The germline V gene encodes CDR1 ENHRY and CDR2 SYGVKD. The DNA of the CDR3 is TGTGCCATCAGTGCGGCAGTCTACGAGCAGTACTTC. This encodes CAISAAVYEQYF.

The chain links TRBV5-1 to TRBJ1-1, with D maybe TRBD1 (5 bases). CDR3 length: 11 amino acids. The V gene's germline CDR1 is SGHRS and CDR2 YFSETQ. V dropped 3 bases and J dropped 11 bases, with 11 bases sitting between them. The CDR3 DNA is TGCGCCAGCAGCTCCGAAGCAGGGGCTTTCTTT. Its translation is CASSSEAGAFF.

This clonotype was found a few times. The chain couples TRBV11-2 to TRBJ2-1, with unresolved D. V was shortened by 5 bases and J by 1 base, with 12 bases between the two germline ends. Germline V gene sequence: CDR1 SGHAT, CDR2 FQNNGV. This CDR3 spans 15 amino acids. CDR3 protein: CASSPSGLSYNEQFF. DNA of the CDR3: TGTGCCAGCAGCCCCTCGGGCCTTTCCTACAATGAGCAGTTCTTC. The full variable domain, with the rest looked up from reference TRBV11-2 and TRBJ2-1, is EAGVAQSPRYKIIEKRQSVAFWCNPISGHATLYWYQQILGQGPKLLIQFQNNGVVDDSQLPKDRFSAERLKGVDSTLKIQPAKLEDSAVYLCASSPSGLSYNEQFFGPGTRLTVL.

The rearrangement uses TRBV28 and TRBJ2-7; D is possibly TRBD1 (6 bases). The V end lost 3 bases, the J end lost 3 bases, and 33 bases lay between the germline ends. Per germline, CDR1 MDHEN and CDR2 SYDVKM. The CDR3 loop spans 21 amino acids. The CDR3 sequence: CASSLIYGAGRVVQGGYEQYF. Written as DNA, the CDR3 is TGTGCCAGCAGTTTGATATATGGGGCGGGCAGGGTGGTCCAAGGGGGCTACGAGCAGTACTTC.

This clonotype was recorded a few times. The chain employs TRBV7-8 and TRBJ1-2; the D gene is possibly TRBD1 (6 bases). Germline CDR1 SGHVS, CDR2 FQNEAQ. The CDR3 sequence is 16 residues long. V dropped 6 bases and J dropped 1 base, with 18 bases sitting between them. The chain's CDR3 is CASSVRQGRRNYGYTF. CDR3 in DNA: TGTGCCAGCAGTGTAAGGCAGGGGAGGCGTAACTATGGCTACACCTTC.

This clonotype was seen a few times. The chain carries TRBV7-8 and TRBJ2-7; D remains ambiguous. CDR3 length: 11 residues. Deletions cut 5 bases from V and 7 bases from J, with 9 bases between. The germline V gene has CDR1 SGHVS and CDR2 FQNEAQ. As DNA, the CDR3 is TGTGCCAGCAGCCCCGTCGGGGAGCAGTACTTC. Encoded protein: CASSPVGEQYF.

The CDR3 region has the DNA TGTGCCAGCAGTGAAACATCCAGCTCCTATAATTCACCCCTCCACTTT. Translated, it gives CASSETSSSYNSPLHF. V and J are TRBV2 and TRBJ1-6, with D hard to call. From germline, CDR1 is SNHLY and CDR2 FYNNEI. This CDR3 spans 16 amino acids. V gave up 2 bases and J gave up 0 bases, with 8 bases separating them.

This clonotype appeared a few times. J is TRBJ1-2 and V is TRBV30; D is ambiguous. The V gene lost 3 bases and the J gene lost 4 bases, with 6 bases spanning the gap. CDR1 is GTSNPN and CDR2 is SVGIG in the germline V gene (reference sequence). This CDR3 contains 11 residues. The CDR3 sequence: CAWSGSYGYTF. DNA for the CDR3: TGTGCCTGGAGCGGGAGCTATGGCTACACCTTC. Based on the CDR3 plus reference TRBV30 and TRBJ1-2, the full variable domain is SQTIHQWPATLVQPVGSPLSLECTVEGTSNPNLYWYRQAAGRGLQLLFYSVGIGQISSEVPQNLSASRPQDRQFILSSKKLLLSDSGFYLCAWSGSYGYTFGSGTRLTVV.

This clonotype was found a few times. V is TRBV5-1 and J is TRBJ2-1; 8 nucleotides line up with TRBD2. CDR1 and CDR2 (germline): SGHRS, YFSETQ. The CDR3 has 17 amino acids. The junction had 9 bases not matched to a gene; V was cut back by 2 bases and J by 2 bases. The DNA of the CDR3 is TGCGCCAGCAGCTTACCAGCGGGAGAGGTCCCCTACAATGAGCAGTTCTTC. Translated, it gives CASSLPAGEVPYNEQFF.

This clonotype was observed a handful of times. This rearrangement joins TRBV5-5 to TRBJ2-3; maybe TRBD2 (5 bases). V lost 2 bases and J 11 bases, leaving 18 bases between the germline ends. CDR1 is SGHKS and CDR2 is YYEKEE in the germline V gene (reference sequence). The CDR3 covers 14 residues. The CDR3, as DNA: TGTGCCAGCAGCTTCCCCATGCTAGAGGAGGAGCAGTATTTT. It is translated as CASSFPMLEEEQYF.

The chain has TRBV6-2 or TRBV6-3 and TRBJ2-7; 10 positions agree with TRBD2. The CDR3 has 16 amino acids. The V and J ends lost 1 base and 0 bases, in that order; junction bases with no gene match: 3. Germline V gene data show CDR1 as MNHEY and CDR2 as SVGEGT. CDR3 in DNA: TGTGCCAGCAGTTACTACGCTAGCGGGGGCTCCTACGAGCAGTACTTC. Protein sequence: CASSYYASGGSYEQYF.

This clonotype appeared a few times. The chain recombines TRBV2 with TRBJ2-1; D gene uncertain. The V end lost 0 bases, the J end lost 5 bases, and 8 bases lay between the germline ends. CDR1 and CDR2 (germline): SNHLY, FYNNEI. The length of the CDR3 is 14 residues. The CDR3 nucleotides read TGTGCCAGCAGTGAAGCGACGCAGAACAATGAGCAGTTCTTC. Translated, it gives CASSEATQNNEQFF.

The genes are TRBV14 and TRBJ1-1; a possible D gene is TRBD1 (6 bases). Germline-derived CDR1 and CDR2 are SGHDN and FVKESK. This CDR3 comprises 14 residues. V lost 3 bases to trimming and J lost 7 bases, with 15 bases between them. CDR3 coding DNA: TGTGCCAGCAGCCACAGGGGTAATTCTGTTGAAGCTTTCTTT. It yields the protein CASSHRGNSVEAFF.

The J gene is TRBJ2-2, the V gene TRBV7-3, with 8 bases lining up with TRBD2. This CDR3 is 16 amino acids long. V lost 0 bases and J lost 4; bases outside the gene matches: 4. Per germline, CDR1 SGHTA and CDR2 FQGTGA. For the CDR3, the DNA is TGTGCCAGCAGCTTAACCGGGACTAGAAGCACCGGGGAGCTGTTTTTT. It encodes CASSLTGTRSTGELFF. Variable domain in full (rest from reference TRBV7-3 and TRBJ2-2): GAGVSQTPSNKVTEKGKYVELRCDPISGHTALYWYRQSLGQGPEFLIYFQGTGAADDSGLPNDRFFAVRPEGSVSTLKIQRTERGDSAVYLCASSLTGTRSTGELFFGEGSRLTVL.

The chain is built from TRBV18 and TRBJ2-2; D is perhaps TRBD1 or TRBD2 (6 bases each). This CDR3 region has 17 residues. Germline V CDR1 and CDR2: KGHSH, LQKENI. V lost 0 bases to trimming and J lost 5 bases, with 16 bases between them. The CDR3: CASSPPRGAGPTGELFF. CDR3 nucleotides: TGTGCCAGCTCACCACCAAGGGGGGCAGGCCCAACCGGGGAGCTGTTTTTT.